This entry lists 21 T cell receptor beta chains sequenced from one sample in a study of cytomegalovirus exposure and HLA in healthy donors. The study ran its PCR with 60 Vbeta and 13 Jbeta primers. The data were produced by immunoSEQ multiplex PCR, yet TCRdb's version contains in-frame clones alone and is incomplete. The repertoire holds 200,000 to 250,000 clones, with around 76% as singletons. Sequencing was carried out using PBMCs. Source of these receptors: a woman between 35 and 50 years old in good health and CMV-seropositive.

V is TRBV19 and J is TRBJ2-7; tentatively, D is TRBD1 (6 bases). Germline CDR1 LNHDA, CDR2 SQIVND (reference sequence). This CDR3 region has 16 residues. The V end was cut by 5 bases, the J end by 7 bases, with 24 bases between. The CDR3 region is CASSRVTGSGRSEQYF. As DNA, the CDR3 is TGTGCCAGTAGTCGGGTTACAGGGTCGGGTAGGAGTGAGCAGTACTTC.

This chain joins TRBV9 and TRBJ2-3; perhaps TRBD1 as D (6 bases). This CDR3 is built from 15 residues. The germline gives CDR1 SGDLS, CDR2 YYNGEE. Trimming stripped 3 bases from V and 5 bases from J, with 16 bases between. The CDR3: CASSASRGALDTQYF. For the CDR3, the DNA is TGTGCCAGCAGCGCCAGCAGGGGCGCGCTAGATACGCAGTATTTT.

The chain recombines TRBV30 with TRBJ2-7; 7 nucleotides align to TRBD1. The V and J ends lost 0 bases and 6 bases, in that order; junction bases with no gene match: 8. The germline gives CDR1 GTSNPN, CDR2 SVGIG (reference sequence). This CDR3 is 14 amino acids long. The CDR3 coding sequence is TGTGCCTGGAGTGTAGAGACAGGGTTTGGCGAGCAGTACTTC. As protein: CAWSVETGFGEQYF.

J is TRBJ1-5 and V is TRBV27; the match to TRBD1 covers 9 bases. Germline V gene lookup returns CDR1 MNHEY and CDR2 SMNVEV (reference sequence). The CDR3 is 15 amino acids. V was pared by 5 bases and J by 7 bases, with 9 bases of the junction left unmatched. The CDR3 sequence is CASSGLDRGGQPQHF. As DNA, the CDR3 is TGTGCCAGCAGTGGGCTGGACAGGGGAGGGCAGCCCCAGCATTTT.

The chain employs TRBV9 and TRBJ2-1, with 10 bases lining up with TRBD1. Germline lookup yields CDR1 SGDLS and CDR2 YYNGEE. V lost 4 bases, J lost 9 bases, and 4 bases stayed unmatched. The CDR3 is 13 amino acids. The CDR3 reads CASSKRDRGEQFF. DNA for the CDR3: TGTGCCAGCAGCAAAAGGGACAGGGGTGAGCAGTTCTTC.

The rearrangement links TRBV9 to TRBJ1-2; D is unresolved. Between the trimmed V and J ends, which lost 0 bases and 9 bases, there was a span of 9 bases. Germline V gene data show CDR1 as SGDLS and CDR2 as YYNGEE. CDR3 size: 12 residues. The CDR3 DNA follows: TGTGCCAGCAGCGTAGCCCCAGGAAGCTACACCTTC. Amino acid sequence: CASSVAPGSYTF.

This chain connects TRBV19 to TRBJ1-2; D gene unclear. Trimming shortened V by 9 bases and J by 6 bases, and 17 bases separated the two germline ends. The germline V gene has CDR1 LNHDA and CDR2 SQIVND (reference sequence). The CDR3 runs 13 residues. CDR3 amino acids: CARSEHNLNGYTF. CDR3 nucleotides: TGTGCCAGATCGGAGCATAATCTCAATGGCTACACCTTC.

This clone has more than one count but fewer than ten. This chain links TRBV9 with TRBJ2-3; 10 bases are shared with TRBD2. This CDR3 has 14 residues. From germline, CDR1 is SGDLS and CDR2 YYNGEE. After removal of 0 bases from V and 6 bases from J, the junction contained 1 base not matched to a gene. CDR3 sequence (DNA): TGTGCCAGCAGCGTAGTGACTAGCGGGGATACGCAGTATTTT. Protein product: CASSVVTSGDTQYF.

The CDR3 loop is CAWSVQGSGSGYTF. DNA for the CDR3: TGTGCCTGGAGTGTACAAGGGTCCGGGAGCGGCTACACCTTC. This chain joins TRBV30 and TRBJ1-2, with D hard to call. Deletions cut 0 bases from V and 8 bases from J, with 16 bases between. The germline gives CDR1 GTSNPN, CDR2 SVGIG (reference sequence). The CDR3 totals 14 residues.

This clone was seen only a few times. The rearrangement joins TRBV19 to TRBJ2-7; 7 nucleotides line up with TRBD1. Germline V lookup: CDR1 LNHDA, CDR2 SQIVND (reference sequence). The CDR3 spans 16 residues. J gave up 3 bases and V 5 bases, and 13 bases lay outside the gene matches. In nucleotides, the CDR3 is TGTGCCAGTAGTCCCCAAGGACAGGAATCCTTCTACGAGCAGTACTTC. Amino acid sequence: CASSPQGQESFYEQYF.

This clone was picked up one time. The chain links TRBV6-5 to TRBJ2-7; 7 bases fit TRBD2. Germline CDR1 and CDR2: MNHEY and SVGAGI. Unmatched junction bases numbered 4, after V lost 0 bases and J lost 5 bases. There are 14 residues in the CDR3. The chain's CDR3 is CASSYSIGRDEQYF. CDR3 DNA sequence: TGTGCCAGCAGTTACTCGATTGGGAGGGACGAGCAGTACTTC.

V usage is TRBV5-1 and J usage is TRBJ1-2; 10 bases are shared with TRBD1. The CDR3 is made up of 15 amino acids. Trimming at V came to 3 bases and at J to 4 bases, leaving 6 bases not matched to a gene. Germline V gene data show CDR1 as SGHRS and CDR2 as YFSETQ. Here the CDR3 DNA reads TGCGCCAGCAGCTCCGAGACAGGGGGCACCTATGGCTACACCTTC. Residues: CASSSETGGTYGYTF.

The genes are TRBV14 and TRBJ2-1; the match to TRBD2 covers 10 bases. V gave up 1 base and J gave up 6 bases; unmatched junction bases: 3. CDR1 is SGHDN, CDR2 FVKESK, per germline. The CDR3 extends over 15 amino acids. CDR3 nucleotide sequence: TGTGCCAGCAGCCAAGCACTAGCGGGGCCCAATGAGCAGTTCTTC. Translating gives CASSQALAGPNEQFF.

The count of this clone is one. The chain has TRBV4-3 and TRBJ2-4; the D gene is possibly TRBD1 (6 bases). CDR1 and CDR2 from the germline V gene are LGHNA and YSLEER. Trimming removed 0 bases at V and 13 bases at J, with 19 bases between. The length of the CDR3 is 15 residues. The CDR3 sequence is CASSQDLQRDRQQYF. The DNA for the CDR3 is TGCGCCAGCAGCCAAGACCTTCAACGTGACAGGCAACAGTACTTC.

The sample holds a few counts of this clone. The chain couples TRBV2 to TRBJ1-2; tentative D call: TRBD1 (5 bases). Germline CDR1 is SNHLY and CDR2 is FYNNEI. Trimming removed 3 bases from V and 8 bases from J, with 10 bases in between. The CDR3 covers 12 residues. The CDR3 DNA sequence: TGTGCCAGCAGTGATCTAGGGGCCGGCTACACCTTC. Its translation is CASSDLGAGYTF.

This clone was observed once. The chain joins TRBV18 to TRBJ2-5; a possible D gene is TRBD1 (6 bases). In germline, CDR1 is KGHSH, CDR2 LQKENI. V gave up 7 bases and J gave up 4 bases, with 19 bases separating them. The length of the CDR3 is 15 residues. The CDR3 DNA reads as TGTGCCAGCTTTCATAATACAGGGTACGGAGAGACCCAGTACTTC. Translating gives CASFHNTGYGETQYF.

This clone was seen just once. The V call is TRBV6-5, the J call TRBJ2-7; 9 bases line up with TRBD2. J was trimmed by 6 bases and V by 2 bases; bases with no gene match: 5. The CDR3 sequence is 14 residues long. Germline-derived CDR1 and CDR2 are MNHEY and SVGAGI. The CDR3 here is CASSYGVAGVEQYF. CDR3 sequence (DNA): TGTGCCAGCAGTTACGGGGTAGCGGGAGTCGAGCAGTACTTC.

This clone was counted once. The chain uses TRBV10-2 and TRBJ1-6; 8 bases agree with TRBD1. With 6 bases clipped from V and 8 bases from J, the junction kept 6 bases outside the gene matches. The germline gives CDR1 WSHSY, CDR2 SAAADI. The CDR3 covers 14 residues. The DNA of the CDR3 is TGCGCCAGCAGCCTCCAGGGGGCGGATTCACCCCTCCACTTT. Its protein is CASSLQGADSPLHF.

This chain joins TRBV6-6 and TRBJ1-1, with D possibly being TRBD1 (5 bases). CDR3 length: 16 residues. In germline, CDR1 is MNHNY, CDR2 SVGAGI (reference sequence). Trimming pared 2 bases from V and 0 bases from J, leaving 13 bases between. The chain's CDR3 is CASSYGEGHMNTEAFF. The CDR3 bases are TGTGCCAGCAGTTACGGGGAAGGACATATGAACACTGAAGCTTTCTTT.

This clone was seen a handful of times. This chain connects TRBV6-5 to TRBJ2-5; possibly TRBD2 for D (6 bases). Germline V gene data show CDR1 as MNHEY and CDR2 as SVGAGI. The V end lost 2 bases, the J end lost 7 bases, and 17 bases lay between the germline ends. This CDR3 has 15 amino acids. The DNA for the CDR3 is TGTGCCAGCAGTTACGAGCGGGTGCAAAAGGGGACCCAGTACTTC. This codes for CASSYERVQKGTQYF.

This clone was counted only a few times. V and J are TRBV9 and TRBJ1-1; 9 nucleotides match TRBD1. The CDR3 covers 16 residues. In germline, CDR1 is SGDLS, CDR2 YYNGEE. Losses at the gene ends were 3 bases for V and 3 bases for J; bases not matched to a gene: 9. CDR3 sequence reads: CASSAGTGTGHTEAFF. The CDR3 DNA sequence: TGTGCCAGCAGCGCCGGGACAGGGACGGGGCACACTGAAGCTTTCTTT.